Following are 3 T cell receptor beta chains from one sample sequenced in a study of cytotoxic CD8 clonotypes in ibrutinib-treated CLL (dated by TCRdb to about 2021). The method behind the library was the immunoSEQ multiplex PCR assay. Held by TCRdb, this immuneACCESS table contains in-frame sequences only and omits some clones. Under half of the omission traces to an unresolved V gene where checked; the cause of the rest is unknown. This sample gives about 50,000 clones in total; about three fifths of them show up just once. The top ten clones comprise 28% of the sample. The time point tag for this specimen amounts to: roughly 2 years on ibrutinib. The source material was PBMCs, sampled after 24 months of ibrutinib treatment. The receptors derive from a human donor with chronic lymphocytic leukemia.

This rearrangement joins TRBV6-4 to TRBJ1-1; 7 bases are shared with TRBD1. The germline CDR1 and CDR2 sequences are MRHNA and SNTAGT. Trimming took 11 bases from V and 1 from J; bases not matched to a gene: 25. The CDR3 contains 19 residues. In DNA form, the CDR3 reads TGTGCCCCACAGGGGTGGTGTCAGGTCAGGCGAAATTCGAACACTGAAGCTTTCTTT. It is translated as CAPQGWCQVRRNSNTEAFF.

This clone has a handful of counts. The rearrangement uses TRBV29-1 and TRBJ2-3; the match to TRBD1 covers 7 bases. The CDR3 length is 14 residues. From germline, CDR1 is SQVTM and CDR2 ANQGSEA. V shed 6 bases, J shed 0 bases, and the junction held 6 bases outside the gene matches. CDR3 protein: CSVRDRRSTDTQYF. The CDR3 DNA sequence: TGCAGCGTCCGGGACAGACGTAGCACAGATACGCAGTATTTT.

Of note for this clone: In the same sample, other DNA sequences code for this CDR3. The rearrangement uses TRBV25-1 and TRBJ1-6; no clear D gene. V lost 3 bases and J lost 7, with 7 bases in between. The CDR3 totals 13 residues. The germline gives CDR1 MGHDK, CDR2 SYGVNS. CDR3 DNA: TGTGCCAGCAGTGAGGTGGGGAATTCACCCCTCCACTTT. This gives the protein CASSEVGNSPLHF.